The clone carrying this T cell receptor (beta chain) was recorded a few times. The CDR3 extends over 14 amino acids. V lost 3 bases and J 4 bases, leaving 9 bases between the germline ends. CDR1 is SGHTA and CDR2 is FQGNSA in the germline V gene. TCRdb reanalysed the 5' RACE reads using MiXCR and keeps one entry per CDR3 protein. Among 100,000 to 150,000 distinct CDR3 sequences listed, about 6% were seen once. The data derive from a study of T-cell memory formation after mild COVID-19. The origin of this receptor is an adult woman who had mild COVID-19 (a few samples of this study predate the infection). Cell type and time point are not known. Sequencing was performed on PBMCs or a T cell subset sorted from them (not recorded which). The chain has TRBV7-2 and TRBJ2-2, with TRBD1 as a possible D gene (5 bases). CDR3 nucleotides: TGTGCCAGCAGCTTTACAGGATTCACCGGGGAGCTGTTTTTT. Its translation is CASSFTGFTGELFF.